Given below is one T cell receptor beta chain in context. Source study methods: The authors estimated nucleated cell counts from reference gene primer amplification. This table comes from immunoSEQ multiplex PCR, and its TCRdb copy is limited to in-frame clones, with some not included. The V and J calls and the clone size are those of that table, but D and trimming were determined from the DNA. This table has about 110,000 clones, 76% appearing once. This specimen belongs to a study of blood T cell repertoires in COVID-19. Germline CDR1 reads SGHVS; CDR2 reads FNYEAQ. The CDR3 covers 15 residues. The J segment lost 4 bases and the V segment lost 4 bases, leaving 6 bases of the junction unmatched.

This receptor was obtained from a man of 80 years or more with COVID-19, enrolled during active disease. The chain is built from TRBV7-6 and TRBJ2-1; 8 bases fit TRBD2. Specimen: peripheral blood. The CDR3 nucleotides are TGTGCCAGCAGCTCGCGGGAGGCCGATTACAATGAGCAGTTCTTC. Translating gives CASSSREADYNEQFF.